The 32 T cell receptor beta chains below were found in one sample sequenced in a study of blood T cell repertoires in COVID-19. Assay used: immunoSEQ multiplex PCR; TCRdb lists only in-frame clones, some missing. This sample has 120,000 to 150,000 clones, with approximately 86% found just once. The sequencing input was peripheral blood. The receptors come from a woman aged 55-70 years with acute or convalescent COVID-19.

The genes are TRBV6-5 and TRBJ1-6, with TRBD1 matching 7 bases. The germline CDR1 and CDR2 sequences are MNHEY and SVGAGI. There are 15 residues in the CDR3. Trimming took 6 bases from V and 2 from J; bases not matched to a gene: 4. DNA of the CDR3: TGTGCCAGCAGCCCAGACAGGGCCTATAATTCACCCCTCCACTTT. Protein sequence: CASSPDRAYNSPLHF.

The chain couples TRBV6-2 or TRBV6-3 to TRBJ1-1; maybe TRBD1 (5 bases). Deletions cut 2 bases from V and 5 bases from J, with 9 bases between. Germline-derived CDR1 and CDR2 are MNHEY and SVGEGT. CDR3 length equals 13 residues. CDR3 in DNA: TGTGCCAGCAGTTACCCAGGGTTTACTGAAGCTTTCTTT. This sequence encodes CASSYPGFTEAFF.

The chain links TRBV5-6 to TRBJ1-2; no clear D. With 0 bases removed from V and 3 bases from J, the gap between germline ends came to 12 bases. Germline V gene lookup returns CDR1 SGHDT and CDR2 YYEEEE. The CDR3 totals 15 residues. The CDR3 coding sequence is TGTGCCAGCAGCTTGGTATTGAGTCGCGACTATGGCTACACCTTC. Its translation is CASSLVLSRDYGYTF.

This sequence joins TRBV27 and TRBJ2-1, with D unresolved. This CDR3 region has 13 residues. Trimming cost V 2 bases and J 4 bases, with 6 bases left between them. CDR1 and CDR2 from the germline V gene are MNHEY and SMNVEV (reference sequence). Written as DNA, the CDR3 is TGTGCCAGCAGTTTAAACAGATACAATGAGCAGTTCTTC. This encodes CASSLNRYNEQFF.

The chain is built from TRBV21-1 and TRBJ1-2; whether TRBD1, the table's D call, matches the DNA was not checked. TRBV21-1 is reported as a pseudogene. There are 16 residues in the CDR3. The CDR3 DNA reads as TGTGCCAGCAGCACGACCCGGTTTGGGGGCCGTGGGGGCTACACCTTC. Residues: CASSTTRFGGRGGYTF.

CDR3 DNA sequence: TGTGCCAGTAGTCCAGGAAATAGCAATCAGCCCCAGCATTTT. Its protein is CASSPGNSNQPQHF. This sequence joins TRBV19 and TRBJ1-5, with D hard to call. Trimming removed 5 bases from V and 0 bases from J, with 8 bases in between. This CDR3 has 14 amino acids. CDR1 and CDR2 from the germline V gene are LNHDA and SQIVND (reference sequence).

A single count supports this clone. The chain combines TRBV19 with TRBJ2-7, with 8 bases matching TRBD1. This CDR3 has 15 residues. Unmatched junction bases numbered 7, after V lost 3 bases and J lost 3 bases. CDR1 is LNHDA, CDR2 SQIVND, per germline (reference sequence). CDR3 DNA: TGTGCCAGTAGTATTACGGGACAGGTTGACTACGAGCAGTACTTC. Residues: CASSITGQVDYEQYF.

V usage is TRBV9 and J usage is TRBJ1-5; 8 bases align to TRBD1. Germline lookup yields CDR1 SGDLS and CDR2 YYNGEE. V lost 0 bases to trimming and J lost 6 bases; unmatched junction nucleotides: 2. The CDR3 spans 14 residues. For the CDR3, the DNA is TGTGCCAGCAGCGTAGCAGGGGGCGGTCAGCCCCAGCATTTT. Residues: CASSVAGGGQPQHF.

V and J are TRBV5-4 and TRBJ1-5, with D perhaps matching TRBD1 (6 bases). Between the trimmed V and J ends, which lost 0 bases and 1 base, there was a span of 11 bases. Germline V gives CDR1 SGHNT, CDR2 YYREEE (reference sequence). This CDR3 has 16 amino acids. This chain's CDR3 is CASSLAGGPSNQPQHF. As DNA, the CDR3 is TGTGCCAGCAGCTTGGCCGGGGGGCCGAGCAATCAGCCCCAGCATTTT.

The genes are TRBV28 and TRBJ1-2; TRBD1 agrees at 7 bases. Germline-derived CDR1 and CDR2 are MDHEN and SYDVKM. This CDR3 has 14 amino acids. With V trimmed by 6 bases and J by 7 bases, 11 bases remained unmatched. CDR3 coding DNA: TGTGCCAGCAGGGTCGGAGGGGGCCAGGGTGGCTACACCTTC. Translated: CASRVGGGQGGYTF.

The genes are TRBV7-9 and TRBJ2-7; 7 bases map to TRBD1. The CDR3 has 13 amino acids. Germline trimming cut 5 bases from V and 1 base from J; bases unmatched to any gene: 2. Germline-derived CDR1 and CDR2 are SEHNR and FQNEAQ (reference sequence). DNA of the CDR3: TGTGCCAGCAGCAGGGACAGTTCCTACGAGCAGTACTTC. It is translated as CASSRDSSYEQYF.

The CDR3 nucleotides read TGTGCCAGCAGCTGGACGACGGAGGAGGTTTCACCCCTCCACTTT. Its protein is CASSWTTEEVSPLHF. The chain carries TRBV7-2 and TRBJ1-6; D gene unclear. The CDR3 is made up of 15 amino acids. Trimming removed 4 bases at V and 9 bases at J, with 16 bases between. CDR1 SGHTA and CDR2 FQGNSA come from the germline V gene. Combining the CDR3 with reference TRBV7-2 and TRBJ1-6 gives the whole variable domain GAGVSQSPSNKVTEKGKDVELRCDPISGHTALYWYRQSLGQGLEFLIYFQGNSAPDKSGLPSDRFSAERTGGSVSTLTIQRTQQEDSAVYLCASSWTTEEVSPLHFGNGTRLTVT.

The rearrangement joins TRBV7-6 to TRBJ1-1; 7 bases agree with TRBD1. The ends lost 5 bases at V and 1 base at J; junction bases unmatched: 7. This CDR3 is built from 15 residues. Per germline, CDR1 SGHVS and CDR2 FNYEAQ. In DNA, the CDR3 is TGTGCCAGCAGCCCGGCAGGGGGTTGGAACACTGAAGCTTTCTTT. This translates into CASSPAGGWNTEAFF.

The CDR3 DNA sequence: TGTGCCAGCAGCCGGACAGGGATAGATGGCTACACCTTC. Its translation: CASSRTGIDGYTF. The V and J genes are TRBV7-9 and TRBJ1-2; 8 nucleotides agree with TRBD1. The CDR3 runs to 13 residues. Germline CDR1 is SEHNR and CDR2 is FQNEAQ (reference sequence). V lost 5 bases, J lost 6 bases, and 5 bases stayed unmatched.

The table lists this clone with a count of one. The gene calls are TRBV5-1 and TRBJ1-1; 8 bases are shared with TRBD1. Germline CDR1 is SGHRS and CDR2 is YFSETQ. The CDR3 has 14 amino acids. Germline trimming cut 2 bases from V and 4 bases from J; bases unmatched to any gene: 4. The CDR3 region has the DNA TGCGCCAGCAGCTTCCAGGGGGCATTCACTGAAGCTTTCTTT. The encoded protein is CASSFQGAFTEAFF.

This clone was seen only once. The chain combines TRBV4-3 with TRBJ1-2; D gene unclear. V was clipped by 0 bases and J by 6 bases, with 14 bases between them. Germline assignment: CDR1 LGHNA and CDR2 YSLEER. The CDR3 runs 15 residues. For the CDR3, the DNA is TGCGCCAGCAGCCAAGAGTTTGGGCAGAACAATGGCTACACCTTC. The encoded protein is CASSQEFGQNNGYTF.

The chain combines TRBV4-2 with TRBJ2-5; tentative D call: TRBD2 (5 bases). Germline CDR1 reads LGHNA; CDR2 reads YNFKEQ. The CDR3 covers 14 residues. V lost 4 bases and J lost 5, with 14 bases in between. The chain's CDR3 is CASSPSLVPETQYF. CDR3 DNA: TGTGCCAGCAGCCCGTCACTAGTTCCCGAGACCCAGTACTTC.

J is TRBJ2-2 and V is TRBV6-5; unclear D gene. CDR1 and CDR2 (germline): MNHEY, SVGAGI. Trimming removed 10 bases at V and 3 bases at J, with 9 bases between. The CDR3 totals 12 residues. CDR3 residues: CATLRDTGELFF. The CDR3 DNA follows: TGTGCCACCCTCCGCGACACCGGGGAGCTGTTTTTT.

The chain recombines TRBV18 with TRBJ2-2, with D possibly TRBD2 on 5 matching bases. Germline loops: CDR1 KGHSH, CDR2 LQKENI. V was pared by 1 base and J by 2 bases, with 11 bases between. This CDR3 has 16 residues. The CDR3 DNA is TGTGCCAGCTCACCACTCAGGACTGACAACACCGGGGAGCTGTTTTTT. Translating it yields CASSPLRTDNTGELFF.

V and J are TRBV4-1 and TRBJ2-3; the D is unclear. This CDR3 has 14 residues. Trimming removed 1 base at V and 3 bases at J, with 8 bases between. Germline CDR1 reads MGHRA; CDR2 reads YSYEKL. CDR3 in amino acids: CASSQGRRTDTQYF. DNA for the CDR3: TGCGCCAGCAGCCAAGGGAGAAGGACAGATACGCAGTATTTT.

The chain carries TRBV19 and TRBJ1-2; D may be TRBD1 (6 bases). CDR1 and CDR2 (germline): LNHDA, SQIVND (reference sequence). The CDR3 runs to 15 residues. V was clipped by 2 bases and J by 4 bases, with 14 bases between them. The DNA of the CDR3 is TGTGCCAGTAGTATATCTGGGGGCGCTTCCTATGGCTACACCTTC. This sequence encodes CASSISGGASYGYTF.

This chain connects TRBV6-6 to TRBJ2-1; a possible D gene is TRBD2 (5 bases). Trimming took off 10 bases at V and 7 bases at J, with 17 bases between the two ends. CDR1 is MNHNY and CDR2 is SVGAGI in the germline V gene (reference sequence). This CDR3 contains 13 residues. The CDR3 DNA is TGTGCCACCGGTCCGGGCAGGAGGAATGAGCAGTTCTTC. Translating gives CATGPGRRNEQFF.

The chain joins TRBV7-2 to TRBJ1-3; the D gene is possibly TRBD1 (5 bases). Trimming shortened V by 1 base and J by 0 bases, and 13 bases separated the two germline ends. The CDR3 extends over 17 amino acids. CDR1 and CDR2 (germline): SGHTA, FQGNSA. CDR3 DNA: TGTGCCAGCAGCTTAGAAGGGACTCCTAACTCTGGAAACACCATATATTTT. This codes for CASSLEGTPNSGNTIYF.

A few counts support this clone. The rearrangement joins TRBV10-3 to TRBJ1-3; tentatively, D is TRBD1 (6 bases). The CDR3 totals 15 residues. The V gene's germline CDR1 is ENHRY and CDR2 SYGVKD. V lost 5 bases to trimming and J lost 2 bases, with 13 bases between them. The CDR3 here is CAISQGTEAGNTIYF. CDR3 DNA sequence: TGTGCCATCAGTCAGGGGACGGAGGCTGGAAACACCATATATTTT.

The chain recombines TRBV3-1 (or the pseudogene TRBV3-2) with TRBJ1-2; no reliable D call. The V end was cut by 0 bases, the J end by 8 bases, with 10 bases between. This CDR3 has 13 residues. The germline V gene has CDR1 LGHDT and CDR2 YNNKEL (reference sequence). CDR3: CASSQDRPGGYTF. CDR3 DNA: TGTGCCAGCAGCCAAGATAGGCCGGGGGGCTACACCTTC.

This chain uses TRBV4-1 with TRBJ2-4; D possibly corresponds to TRBD1 (6 bases). This CDR3 has 17 residues. Germline-derived CDR1 and CDR2 are MGHRA and YSYEKL. The V end lost 4 bases, the J end lost 3 bases, and 19 bases lay between the germline ends. The CDR3 loop reads CASSPPLGGRLKNIQYF. The CDR3 DNA reads as TGCGCCAGCAGCCCTCCGCTAGGGGGTCGTCTCAAAAACATTCAGTACTTC.

This clone showed up just once. The V and J genes are TRBV7-9 and TRBJ2-5; D might be TRBD1 (6 bases). Between the trimmed V and J ends, which lost 8 bases and 0 bases, there was a span of 7 bases. This CDR3 is 12 amino acids long. The germline CDR1 and CDR2 sequences are SEHNR and FQNEAQ (reference sequence). The chain's CDR3 is CASGQYQETQYF. The DNA for the CDR3 is TGTGCCAGCGGACAGTACCAAGAGACCCAGTACTTC. The variable domain in full, completed from reference TRBV7-9 and TRBJ2-5, reads DTGVSQNPRHKITKRGQNVTFRCDPISEHNRLYWYRQTLGQGPEFLTYFQNEAQLEKSRLLSDRFSAERPKGSFSTLEIQRTEQGDSAMYLCASGQYQETQYFGPGTRLLVL.

The chain employs TRBV28 and TRBJ1-3; 7 nucleotides align to TRBD1. V dropped 4 bases and J dropped 0; count of bases not matched to a gene: 6. This CDR3 comprises 16 residues. Germline assignment: CDR1 MDHEN and CDR2 SYDVKM. The CDR3 loop is CASSSRQGHSGNTIYF. The CDR3 bases are TGTGCCAGCAGTTCCCGACAGGGCCACTCTGGAAACACCATATATTTT.

The rearrangement uses TRBV29-1 and TRBJ2-3; D not certain. V dropped 2 bases and J dropped 6 bases, with 30 bases sitting between them. The CDR3 sequence is 19 residues long. Germline-derived CDR1 and CDR2 are SQVTM and ANQGSEA. The CDR3 DNA is TGCAGCGTTGAAAGATCTATTCGGGTGGCGAGGTCCAAGACCGATACGCAGTATTTT. Encoded protein: CSVERSIRVARSKTDTQYF.

The chain links TRBV24-1 to TRBJ2-3, with D tentatively TRBD1 (6 bases). The CDR3 totals 16 residues. Looked up from germline, CDR1 is KGHDR and CDR2 is SFDVKD. Deletions cut 4 bases from V and 0 bases from J, with 13 bases between. In nucleotides, the CDR3 is TGTGCCACCAGTGACCTGGACAGTGCTAGCACAGATACGCAGTATTTT. Amino acid sequence: CATSDLDSASTDTQYF.

CDR3 amino acids: CASSSGWSEKLFF. The CDR3 DNA sequence: TGTGCCAGCAGTTCCGGATGGAGCGAAAAACTGTTTTTT. The gene calls are TRBV6-6 and TRBJ1-4; D gene unclear. Germline CDR1 reads MNHNY; CDR2 reads SVGAGI (reference sequence). The CDR3 loop spans 13 amino acids. V was pared by 4 bases and J by 8 bases, with 11 bases between.

This clone was recorded a few times. The rearrangement uses TRBV7-8 and TRBJ2-7, with TRBD2 matching over 8 bases. This CDR3 is built from 15 residues. V lost 5 bases and J lost 4; bases outside the gene matches: 10. Per germline, CDR1 SGHVS and CDR2 FQNEAQ. CDR3 in DNA: TGTGCCAGCAGCAACGGACTAGCCCCTGTTTACGAGCAGTACTTC. Protein product: CASSNGLAPVYEQYF.